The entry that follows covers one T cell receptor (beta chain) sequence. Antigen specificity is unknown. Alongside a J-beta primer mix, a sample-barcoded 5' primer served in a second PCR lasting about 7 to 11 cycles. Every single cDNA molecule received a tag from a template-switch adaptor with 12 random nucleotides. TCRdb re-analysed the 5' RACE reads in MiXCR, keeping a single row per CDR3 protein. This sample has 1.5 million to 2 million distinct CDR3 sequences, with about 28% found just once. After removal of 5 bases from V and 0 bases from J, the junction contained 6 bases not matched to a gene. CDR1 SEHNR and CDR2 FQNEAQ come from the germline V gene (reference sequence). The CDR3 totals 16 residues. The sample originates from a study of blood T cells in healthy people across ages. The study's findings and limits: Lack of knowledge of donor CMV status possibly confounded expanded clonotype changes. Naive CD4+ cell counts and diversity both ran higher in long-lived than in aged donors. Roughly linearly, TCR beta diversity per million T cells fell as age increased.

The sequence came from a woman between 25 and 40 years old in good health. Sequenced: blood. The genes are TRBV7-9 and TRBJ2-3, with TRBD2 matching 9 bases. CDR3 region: CASSPGSGGSTDTQYF. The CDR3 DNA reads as TGTGCCAGCAGCCCCGGTAGCGGGGGTAGCACAGATACGCAGTATTTT.